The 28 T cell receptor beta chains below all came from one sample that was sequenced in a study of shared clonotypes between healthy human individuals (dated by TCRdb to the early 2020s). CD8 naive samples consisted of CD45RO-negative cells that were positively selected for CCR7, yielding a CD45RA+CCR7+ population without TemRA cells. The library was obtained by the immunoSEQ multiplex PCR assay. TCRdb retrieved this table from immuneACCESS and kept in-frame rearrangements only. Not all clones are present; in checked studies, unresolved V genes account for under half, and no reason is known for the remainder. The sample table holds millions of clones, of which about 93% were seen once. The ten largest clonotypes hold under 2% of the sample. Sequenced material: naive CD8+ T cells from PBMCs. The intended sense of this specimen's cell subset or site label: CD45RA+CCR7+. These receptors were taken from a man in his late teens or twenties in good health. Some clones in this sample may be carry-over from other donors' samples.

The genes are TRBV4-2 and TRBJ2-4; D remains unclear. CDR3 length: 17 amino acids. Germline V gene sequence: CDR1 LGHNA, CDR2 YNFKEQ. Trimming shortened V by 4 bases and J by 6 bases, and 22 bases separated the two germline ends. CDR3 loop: CASSPWHHEVVRNIQYF. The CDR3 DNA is TGTGCCAGCAGCCCGTGGCACCACGAGGTCGTCCGAAACATTCAGTACTTC.

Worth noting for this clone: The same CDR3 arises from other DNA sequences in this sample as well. The CDR3 reads CASSLGELFF. CDR3 bases: TGTGCCAGCAGCCTGGGGGAGCTGTTTTTT. The chain employs TRBV7-9 and TRBJ2-2; D gene unclear. The CDR3 runs 10 residues. V was shortened by 5 bases and J by 8 bases, with 3 bases between the two germline ends. From germline, CDR1 is SEHNR and CDR2 FQNEAQ (reference sequence).

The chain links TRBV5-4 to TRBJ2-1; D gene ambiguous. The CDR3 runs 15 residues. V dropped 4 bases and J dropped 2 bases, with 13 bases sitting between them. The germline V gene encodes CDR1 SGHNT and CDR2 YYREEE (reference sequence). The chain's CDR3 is CASSPPESPYNEQFF. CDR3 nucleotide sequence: TGTGCCAGCAGCCCTCCGGAGTCCCCCTACAATGAGCAGTTCTTC.

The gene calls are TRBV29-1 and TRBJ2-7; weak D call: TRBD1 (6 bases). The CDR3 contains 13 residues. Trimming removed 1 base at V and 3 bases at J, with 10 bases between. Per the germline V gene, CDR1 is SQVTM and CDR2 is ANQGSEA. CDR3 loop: CSVEGHRVYEQYF. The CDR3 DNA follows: TGCAGCGTTGAAGGTCACAGGGTCTACGAGCAGTACTTC.

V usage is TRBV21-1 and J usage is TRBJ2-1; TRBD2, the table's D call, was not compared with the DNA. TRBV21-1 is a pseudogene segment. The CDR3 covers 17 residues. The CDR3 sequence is CASSKAVGTSGMHEQFF. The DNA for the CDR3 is TGTGCCAGCAGCAAAGCAGTTGGGACTAGCGGGATGCATGAGCAGTTCTTC.

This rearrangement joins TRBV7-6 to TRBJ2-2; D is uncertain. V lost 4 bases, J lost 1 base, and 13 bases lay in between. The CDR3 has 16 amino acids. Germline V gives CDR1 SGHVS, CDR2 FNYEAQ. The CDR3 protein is CASSYDSDVNTGELFF. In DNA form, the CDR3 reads TGTGCCAGCAGCTATGACTCGGACGTGAACACCGGGGAGCTGTTTTTT.

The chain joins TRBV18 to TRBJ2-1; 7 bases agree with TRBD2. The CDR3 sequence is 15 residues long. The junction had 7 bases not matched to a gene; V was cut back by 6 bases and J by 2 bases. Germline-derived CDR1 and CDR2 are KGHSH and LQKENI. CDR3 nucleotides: TGTGCCAGCTCCCTGCTAGCGGAGGCCTACAATGAGCAGTTCTTC. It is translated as CASSLLAEAYNEQFF.

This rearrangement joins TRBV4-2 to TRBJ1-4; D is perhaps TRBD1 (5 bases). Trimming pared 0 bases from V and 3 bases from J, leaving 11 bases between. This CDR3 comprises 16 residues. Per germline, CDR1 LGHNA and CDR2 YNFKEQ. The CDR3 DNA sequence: TGTGCCAGCAGCCAAGACTTGGGCAGGGCTAATGAAAAACTGTTTTTT. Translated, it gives CASSQDLGRANEKLFF.

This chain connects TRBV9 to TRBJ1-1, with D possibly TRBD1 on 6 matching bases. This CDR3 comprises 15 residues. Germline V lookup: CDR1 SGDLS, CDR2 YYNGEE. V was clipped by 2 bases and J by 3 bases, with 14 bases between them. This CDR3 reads CASSVGGRGDTEAFF. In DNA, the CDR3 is TGTGCCAGCAGCGTTGGGGGCAGGGGCGACACTGAAGCTTTCTTT. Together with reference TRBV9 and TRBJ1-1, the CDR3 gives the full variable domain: DSGVTQTPKHLITATGQRVTLRCSPRSGDLSVYWYQQSLDQGLQFLIQYYNGEERAKGNILERFSAQQFPDLHSELNLSSLELGDSALYFCASSVGGRGDTEAFFGQGTRLTVV.

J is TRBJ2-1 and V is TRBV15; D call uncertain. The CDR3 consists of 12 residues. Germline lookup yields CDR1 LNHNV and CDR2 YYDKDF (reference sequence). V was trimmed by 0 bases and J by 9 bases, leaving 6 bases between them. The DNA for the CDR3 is TGTGCCACCAGCAGAGATCACGCTGAGCAGTTCTTC. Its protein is CATSRDHAEQFF.

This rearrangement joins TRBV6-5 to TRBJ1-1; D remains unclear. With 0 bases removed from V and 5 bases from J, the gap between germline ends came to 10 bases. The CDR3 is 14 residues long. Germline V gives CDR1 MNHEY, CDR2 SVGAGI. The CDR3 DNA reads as TGTGCCAGCAGTTACTCGGGCGGCCTAACTGAAGCTTTCTTT. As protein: CASSYSGGLTEAFF.

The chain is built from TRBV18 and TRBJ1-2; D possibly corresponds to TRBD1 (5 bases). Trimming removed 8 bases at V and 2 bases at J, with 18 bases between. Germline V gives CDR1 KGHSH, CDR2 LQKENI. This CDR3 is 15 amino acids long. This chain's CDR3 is CASRPGDHVNYGYTF. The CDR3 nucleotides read TGTGCCAGCCGGCCCGGGGACCACGTCAACTATGGCTACACCTTC. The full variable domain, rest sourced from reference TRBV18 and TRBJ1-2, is NAGVMQNPRHLVRRRGQEARLRCSPMKGHSHVYWYRQLPEEGLKFMVYLQKENIIDESGMPKERFSAEFPKEGPSILRIQQVVRGDSAAYFCASRPGDHVNYGYTFGSGTRLTVV.

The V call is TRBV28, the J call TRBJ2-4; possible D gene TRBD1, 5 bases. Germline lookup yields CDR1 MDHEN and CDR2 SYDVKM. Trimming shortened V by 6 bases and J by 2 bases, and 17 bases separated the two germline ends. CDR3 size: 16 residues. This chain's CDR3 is CASSQDSGRTKNIQYF. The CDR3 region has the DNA TGTGCCAGCAGCCAAGACAGTGGACGAACCAAAAACATTCAGTACTTC.

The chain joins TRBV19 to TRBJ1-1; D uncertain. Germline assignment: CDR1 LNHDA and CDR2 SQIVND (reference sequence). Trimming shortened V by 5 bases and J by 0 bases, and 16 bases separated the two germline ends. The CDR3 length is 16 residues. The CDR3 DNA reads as TGTGCCAGTAGTTGGAGTGGACGGCAAATGAACACTGAAGCTTTCTTT. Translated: CASSWSGRQMNTEAFF.

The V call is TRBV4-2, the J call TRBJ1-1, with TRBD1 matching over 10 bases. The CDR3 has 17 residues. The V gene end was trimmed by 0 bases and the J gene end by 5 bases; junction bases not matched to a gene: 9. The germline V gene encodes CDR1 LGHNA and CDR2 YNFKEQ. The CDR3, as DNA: TGTGCCAGCAGCCAAGATGGTTGGACAGGGGGGGAAACTGAAGCTTTCTTT. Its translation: CASSQDGWTGGETEAFF.

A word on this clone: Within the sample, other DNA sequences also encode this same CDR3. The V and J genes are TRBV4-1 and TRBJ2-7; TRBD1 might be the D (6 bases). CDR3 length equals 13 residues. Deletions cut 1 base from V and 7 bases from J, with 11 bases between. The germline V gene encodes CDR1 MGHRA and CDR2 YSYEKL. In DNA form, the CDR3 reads TGCGCCAGCAGCCAAGTAGGGGGTGGAGAGCAGTACTTC. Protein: CASSQVGGGEQYF.

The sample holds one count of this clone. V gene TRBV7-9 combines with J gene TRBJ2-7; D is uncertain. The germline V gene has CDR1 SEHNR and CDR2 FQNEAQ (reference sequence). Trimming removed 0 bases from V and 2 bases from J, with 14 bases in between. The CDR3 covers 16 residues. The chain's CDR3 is CASSLAPQAITYEQYF. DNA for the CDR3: TGTGCCAGCAGCTTAGCACCTCAAGCAATAACCTACGAGCAGTACTTC. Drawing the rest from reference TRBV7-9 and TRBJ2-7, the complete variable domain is DTGVSQNPRHKITKRGQNVTFRCDPISEHNRLYWYRQTLGQGPEFLTYFQNEAQLEKSRLLSDRFSAERPKGSFSTLEIQRTEQGDSAMYLCASSLAPQAITYEQYFGPGTRLTVT.

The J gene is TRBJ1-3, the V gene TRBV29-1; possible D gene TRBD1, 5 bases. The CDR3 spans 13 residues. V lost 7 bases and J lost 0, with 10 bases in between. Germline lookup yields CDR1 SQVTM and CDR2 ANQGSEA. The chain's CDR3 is CSARDPSGNTIYF. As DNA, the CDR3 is TGCAGCGCCCGGGACCCCTCTGGAAACACCATATATTTT. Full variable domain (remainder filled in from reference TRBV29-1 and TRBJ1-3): SAVISQKPSRDICQRGTSLTIQCQVDSQVTMMFWYRQQPGQSLTLIATANQGSEATYESGFVIDKFPISRPNLTFSTLTVSNMSPEDSSIYLCSARDPSGNTIYFGEGSWLTVV.

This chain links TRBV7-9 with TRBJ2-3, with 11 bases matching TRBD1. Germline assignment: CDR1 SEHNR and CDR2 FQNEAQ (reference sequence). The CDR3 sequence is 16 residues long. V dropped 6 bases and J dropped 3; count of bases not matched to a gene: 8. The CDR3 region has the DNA TGTGCCAGCAGACATGTGGGACAGGGGGTGACAGATACGCAGTATTTT. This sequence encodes CASRHVGQGVTDTQYF. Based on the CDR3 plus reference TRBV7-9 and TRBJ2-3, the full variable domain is DTGVSQNPRHKITKRGQNVTFRCDPISEHNRLYWYRQTLGQGPEFLTYFQNEAQLEKSRLLSDRFSAERPKGSFSTLEIQRTEQGDSAMYLCASRHVGQGVTDTQYFGPGTRLTVL.

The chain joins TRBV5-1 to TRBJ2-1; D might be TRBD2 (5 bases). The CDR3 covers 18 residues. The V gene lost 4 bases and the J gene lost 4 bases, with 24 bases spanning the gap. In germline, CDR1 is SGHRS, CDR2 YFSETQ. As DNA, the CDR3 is TGCGCCAGCAGCCATGAGGTACTACTAGTAGGTCCGTACAATGAGCAGTTCTTC. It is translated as CASSHEVLLVGPYNEQFF.

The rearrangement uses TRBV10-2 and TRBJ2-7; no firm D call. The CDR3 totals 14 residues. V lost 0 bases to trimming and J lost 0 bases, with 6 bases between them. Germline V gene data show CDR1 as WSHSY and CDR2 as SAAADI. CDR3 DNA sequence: TGCGCCAGCAGTGAGTCATGGAGCTCCTACGAGCAGTACTTC. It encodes CASSESWSSYEQYF.

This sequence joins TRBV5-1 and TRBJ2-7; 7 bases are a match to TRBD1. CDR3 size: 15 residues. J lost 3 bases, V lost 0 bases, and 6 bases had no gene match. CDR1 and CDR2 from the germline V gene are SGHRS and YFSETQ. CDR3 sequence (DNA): TGCGCCAGCAGCTTGGCTTGGGACAGTTACTACGAGCAGTACTTC. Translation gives CASSLAWDSYYEQYF.

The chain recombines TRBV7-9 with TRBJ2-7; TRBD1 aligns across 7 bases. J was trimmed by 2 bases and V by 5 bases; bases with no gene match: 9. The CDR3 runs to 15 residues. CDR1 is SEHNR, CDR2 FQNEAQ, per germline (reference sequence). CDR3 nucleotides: TGTGCCAGCAGCGATAGGGACAGTCAGGCCTACGAGCAGTACTTC. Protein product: CASSDRDSQAYEQYF.

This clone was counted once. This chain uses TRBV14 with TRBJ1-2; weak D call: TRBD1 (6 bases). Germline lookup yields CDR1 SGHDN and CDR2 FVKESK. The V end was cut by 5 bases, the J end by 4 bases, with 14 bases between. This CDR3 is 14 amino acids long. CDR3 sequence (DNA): TGTGCCAGCAGCTATCGCGGGGGCGGCTATGGCTACACCTTC. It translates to CASSYRGGGYGYTF.

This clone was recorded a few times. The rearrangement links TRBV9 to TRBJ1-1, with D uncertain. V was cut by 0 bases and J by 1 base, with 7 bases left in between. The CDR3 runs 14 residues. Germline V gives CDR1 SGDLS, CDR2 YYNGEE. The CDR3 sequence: CASSVEYSNTEAFF. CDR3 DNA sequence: TGTGCCAGCAGCGTAGAGTACTCGAACACTGAAGCTTTCTTT.

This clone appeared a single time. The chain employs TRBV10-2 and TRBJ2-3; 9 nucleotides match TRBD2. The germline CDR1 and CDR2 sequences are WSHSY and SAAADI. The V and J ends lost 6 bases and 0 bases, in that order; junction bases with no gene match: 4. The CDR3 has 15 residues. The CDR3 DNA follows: TGCGCCAGCAGAAGGACTAGCGCGAGCACAGATACGCAGTATTTT. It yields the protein CASRRTSASTDTQYF.

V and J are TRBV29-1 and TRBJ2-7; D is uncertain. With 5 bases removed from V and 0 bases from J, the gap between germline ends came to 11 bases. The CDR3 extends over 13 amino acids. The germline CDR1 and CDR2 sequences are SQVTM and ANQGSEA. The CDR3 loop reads CSVTIPPSYEQYF. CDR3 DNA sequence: TGCAGCGTTACGATTCCCCCCTCCTACGAGCAGTACTTC.

The CDR3 is CASSFSTDFYEQYF. The CDR3 coding sequence is TGTGCCAGCAGCTTTTCCACGGACTTCTACGAGCAGTACTTC. The chain links TRBV7-9 to TRBJ2-7; D is perhaps TRBD2 (5 bases). Germline CDR1 is SEHNR and CDR2 is FQNEAQ (reference sequence). V lost 3 bases, J lost 3 bases, and 12 bases lay in between. This CDR3 has 14 residues.